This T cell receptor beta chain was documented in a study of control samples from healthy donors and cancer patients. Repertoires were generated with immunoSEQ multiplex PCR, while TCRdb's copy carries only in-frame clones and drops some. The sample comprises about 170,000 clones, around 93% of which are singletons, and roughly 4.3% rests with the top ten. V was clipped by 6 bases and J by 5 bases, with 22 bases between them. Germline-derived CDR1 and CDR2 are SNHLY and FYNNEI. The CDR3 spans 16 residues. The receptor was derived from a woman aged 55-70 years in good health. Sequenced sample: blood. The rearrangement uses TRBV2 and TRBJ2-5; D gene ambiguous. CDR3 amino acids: CASRFTPGPLGETQYF. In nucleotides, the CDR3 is TGTGCCAGCAGATTTACGCCGGGCCCCCTCGGGGAGACCCAGTACTTC.